Listed here are 14 T cell receptor beta chains from one sample, sequenced in a study of blood T cell repertoires in COVID-19 (dated by TCRdb to the early 2020s). Library preparation employed the immunoSEQ multiplex PCR assay. Not all clones reach the TCRdb copy of this immuneACCESS table, which keeps in-frame sequences only. Checked studies attribute under half of the gap to unresolved V genes and leave the rest unexplained. In this sample the table shows 200,000 to 250,000 clones, 84% of which occur a single time. The top ten hold 6% to 8.5% of the sample. Sequenced material: peripheral blood. These receptors were obtained from a woman aged 50 to 60 with active or convalescent COVID-19.

The chain recombines TRBV2 with TRBJ1-5; D call uncertain. CDR1 is SNHLY, CDR2 FYNNEI, per germline. V gave up 1 base and J gave up 4 bases, with 8 bases separating them. CDR3 size: 14 residues. The CDR3 reads CASSEGAVNQPQHF. The CDR3 bases are TGTGCCAGCAGTGAAGGGGCTGTTAATCAGCCCCAGCATTTT.

The V and J genes are TRBV7-3 and TRBJ2-5, with a tentative D call TRBD1 (6 bases). The CDR3 loop spans 13 amino acids. CDR1 and CDR2 from the germline V gene are SGHTA and FQGTGA. Trimming stripped 4 bases from V and 5 bases from J, with 11 bases between. DNA of the CDR3: TGTGCCAGCAGCTATGGCAGGGGTGAGACCCAGTACTTC. Its translation: CASSYGRGETQYF.

The J gene is TRBJ2-2, the V gene TRBV7-6; 10 bases fit TRBD2. The germline CDR1 and CDR2 sequences are SGHVS and FNYEAQ. The CDR3 is 15 residues long. Unmatched junction bases numbered 5, after V lost 5 bases and J lost 5 bases. The CDR3, as DNA: TGTGCCAGCAGCCCTCCTAGCGGGGGAACCGGGGAGCTGTTTTTT. It yields the protein CASSPPSGGTGELFF.

V gene TRBV28 combines with J gene TRBJ1-1, with D possibly matching TRBD1 (6 bases). In germline, CDR1 is MDHEN, CDR2 SYDVKM. The ends were cut back, 1 base at V and 5 bases at J, with 14 bases in the middle. This CDR3 has 15 amino acids. The CDR3 loop is CASSLYRVGSTEAFF. The CDR3, as DNA: TGTGCCAGCAGTTTATACAGGGTAGGGAGTACTGAAGCTTTCTTT.

This rearrangement joins TRBV6-5 to TRBJ1-2; D perhaps matches TRBD1 (5 bases). Trimming took 6 bases from V and 6 from J, leaving 8 bases between them. The CDR3 contains 11 residues. Germline-derived CDR1 and CDR2 are MNHEY and SVGAGI. CDR3 DNA: TGTGCCAGCAGGACAGTAAATGGCTACACCTTC. Its protein product is CASRTVNGYTF.

In regard to this clone: This CDR3 is also generated by other DNA sequences in the sample. The chain recombines TRBV5-1 with TRBJ2-1, with TRBD1 as a possible D gene (6 bases). Per germline, CDR1 SGHRS and CDR2 YFSETQ. The CDR3 consists of 15 residues. Trimming stripped 2 bases from V and 7 bases from J, with 16 bases between. CDR3 protein: CASSLVATGPNEQFF. CDR3 bases: TGCGCCAGCAGCTTAGTGGCTACAGGGCCGAATGAGCAGTTCTTC.

A remark on this clone: Other nucleotide sequences from this sample produce the same CDR3. The rearrangement joins TRBV2 to TRBJ2-6; D might be TRBD1 (5 bases). V gave up 6 bases and J gave up 2 bases, with 11 bases separating them. This CDR3 spans 15 amino acids. Germline lookup yields CDR1 SNHLY and CDR2 FYNNEI. This chain's CDR3 is CASSPRVPGANVLTF. The CDR3 nucleotides are TGTGCCAGCAGCCCCAGGGTCCCTGGGGCCAACGTCCTGACTTTC.

This clone was detected only once. The V call is TRBV7-9, the J call TRBJ2-6; D may be TRBD2 (5 bases). V was clipped by 1 base and J by 0 bases, with 10 bases between them. The CDR3 runs to 17 residues. The germline CDR1 and CDR2 sequences are SEHNR and FQNEAQ (reference sequence). CDR3 coding DNA: TGTGCCAGCAGCTTAGAAGGGAGTAGCTCTGGGGCCAACGTCCTGACTTTC. Its protein is CASSLEGSSSGANVLTF.

The chain uses TRBV3-1 (or the pseudogene TRBV3-2) and TRBJ2-2; D is undetermined. This CDR3 is 15 amino acids long. V dropped 4 bases and J dropped 2 bases, with 11 bases sitting between them. Germline lookup yields CDR1 LGHDT and CDR2 YNNKEL (reference sequence). The CDR3: CASSLVIANTGELFF. CDR3 coding DNA: TGTGCCAGCAGCCTCGTAATAGCTAACACCGGGGAGCTGTTTTTT.

This clone was counted a few times. The chain couples TRBV4-2 to TRBJ2-1, with 8 bases fitting TRBD2. There are 15 residues in the CDR3. Trimming took 5 bases from V and 8 from J; bases not matched to a gene: 11. Germline values: CDR1 LGHNA, CDR2 YNFKEQ. DNA for the CDR3: TGTGCCAGCAGCTCCTATAGCGGGACGGGCTATGAGCAGTTCTTC. Protein sequence: CASSSYSGTGYEQFF.

This sequence joins TRBV6-5 and TRBJ1-2; TRBD1 agrees at 9 bases. Trimming cost V 6 bases and J 1 base; bases outside gene matches: 6. This CDR3 contains 15 residues. The V gene's germline CDR1 is MNHEY and CDR2 SVGAGI. The CDR3: CASRRGQGSNYGYTF. Written as DNA, the CDR3 is TGTGCCAGCAGACGTGGACAGGGGAGTAACTATGGCTACACCTTC.

This clone has just a few counts. This chain uses TRBV2 with TRBJ1-2; D is uncertain. CDR1 and CDR2 (germline): SNHLY, FYNNEI. The CDR3 loop spans 16 amino acids. V was cut by 5 bases and J by 8 bases, with 24 bases left in between. CDR3 amino acids: CASSSGGRTAERGYTF. The CDR3 DNA is TGTGCCAGCAGTAGCGGAGGGAGGACGGCGGAGCGCGGCTACACCTTC.

This rearrangement joins TRBV15 to TRBJ2-4; 7 nucleotides align to TRBD1. This CDR3 is 16 amino acids long. J was trimmed by 6 bases and V by 3 bases; bases with no gene match: 11. The germline CDR1 and CDR2 sequences are LNHNV and YYDKDF (reference sequence). CDR3 coding DNA: TGTGCCACCAGCAGGGAATTAACAGGGGATAGAAACATTCAGTACTTC. Its protein is CATSRELTGDRNIQYF.

The J gene is TRBJ2-1, the V gene TRBV10-3, with 12 bases aligning to TRBD2. This CDR3 is 17 amino acids long. Germline-derived CDR1 and CDR2 are ENHRY and SYGVKD. V gave up 3 bases and J gave up 5 bases; unmatched junction bases: 8. In DNA form, the CDR3 reads TGTGCCATCAGTGAAGGCGGGACTAGCGGGCGGCACAATGAGCAGTTCTTC. This encodes CAISEGGTSGRHNEQFF.